A single sample is the source of the 3 T cell receptor beta chains below, sequenced in a study of T cells in Graves' hyperthyroidism and ophthalmopathy. Regions amplified from RNA transcripts were the TCR beta CDR3 regions. A set of HTBI primers served as the primers for a first-round RT-PCR of the TCR CDR3. A single record per CDR3 protein comes from TCRdb applying MiXCR to the multiplex PCR reads. The sample consists of 300,000 to 450,000 distinct CDR3 sequences, 15% of them appearing once. Material for sequencing was blood. The origin of the receptors is a woman younger than 45 with Graves' hyperthyroidism.

This chain links TRBV20-1 with TRBJ2-7; a possible D gene is TRBD1 (7 bases). V was shortened by 6 bases and J by 6 bases, with 24 bases between the two germline ends. Germline loops: CDR1 DFQATT, CDR2 SNEGSKA (reference sequence). The length of the CDR3 is 15 residues. The CDR3 bases are TGCAGTGCAGGGGTAGGGGGCGGGACTTGGTCCGAGCAGTACTTC. This codes for CSAGVGGGTWSEQYF.

This clonotype came up many times. The chain links TRBV20-1 to TRBJ2-7; 9 bases map to TRBD1. Germline lookup yields CDR1 DFQATT and CDR2 SNEGSKA (reference sequence). Trimming at V came to 0 bases and at J to 5 bases, leaving 5 bases not matched to a gene. This CDR3 comprises 14 residues. The CDR3 sequence is CSARDPGQGNEQYF. Here the CDR3 DNA reads TGCAGTGCTAGAGATCCGGGACAGGGCAACGAGCAGTACTTC.

Remarks on this clonotype: The germline gene is not matched at one end of the junction; a read error may be the cause. This chain connects TRBV4-1 to TRBJ2-7; 8 bases align to TRBD2. The V gene's germline CDR1 is MGHRA and CDR2 YSYEKL. The CDR3 totals 16 residues. CDR3 sequence reads: CASGQYLGLASYEQYF. The CDR3, as DNA: TGCGCCAGCGGCCAGTATCTAGGACTAGCTTCCTACGAGCAGTACTTC.